These 5 T cell receptor beta chains came from one sample sequenced in a study of cytomegalovirus exposure and HLA in healthy donors (dated by TCRdb to about 2017). Receptor amplification or capture employed the immunoSEQ multiplex PCR assay. The multiplex PCR relied on a mix of 60 forward primers for TCR Vbeta segments and 13 reverse primers for TCR Jbeta segments. Imported from immuneACCESS, the table was reduced by TCRdb to in-frame sequences with V and J called. These copies leave out some clones; in studies compared against another copy, an unresolved V gene accounts for under half, and the cause of the remainder is not known. For this sample the table gives about 170,000 clones, of which 84% were detected only once. The ten most abundant clones make up around 0.41% of the sample. Sequenced sample: PBMCs. The source of these receptors is a boy aged 2-15 years in good health and CMV-seronegative.

This chain joins TRBV28 and TRBJ1-2; weak D call: TRBD1 (5 bases). Germline V CDR1 and CDR2: MDHEN, SYDVKM. The V and J ends lost 1 base and 3 bases respectively, with 12 bases between them. The CDR3 is 15 amino acids. The DNA for the CDR3 is TGTGCCAGCAGTTTATTAGGACAACCTTACTATGGCTACACCTTC. It specifies CASSLLGQPYYGYTF.

The gene calls are TRBV7-9 and TRBJ2-5; TRBD1 aligns across 7 bases. Germline V gives CDR1 SEHNR, CDR2 FQNEAQ (reference sequence). CDR3 length equals 15 residues. V dropped 5 bases and J dropped 0; count of bases not matched to a gene: 6. This CDR3 reads CASSPRGRDQETQYF. The CDR3 nucleotides read TGTGCCAGCAGCCCTAGGGGGCGGGACCAAGAGACCCAGTACTTC.

The rearrangement uses TRBV5-1 and TRBJ2-3, with 7 bases that match TRBD2. The CDR3 contains 17 residues. Unmatched junction bases numbered 8, after V lost 1 base and J lost 0 bases. From germline, CDR1 is SGHRS and CDR2 YFSETQ. CDR3 sequence (DNA): TGCGCCAGCAGCTTGCAGGTAGCGGGTACTAGCACAGATACGCAGTATTTT. Residues: CASSLQVAGTSTDTQYF.

The J gene is TRBJ1-1, the V gene TRBV10-3; no clear D gene. The CDR3 length is 12 residues. Trimming left V 5 bases short and J 6 bases short, with 10 bases between. The germline CDR1 and CDR2 sequences are ENHRY and SYGVKD. The CDR3 protein is CAISSPEAEAFF. As DNA, the CDR3 is TGTGCCATCAGTAGCCCCGAAGCTGAAGCTTTCTTT.

In this sample, this clone turned up a few times. The genes are TRBV7-9 and TRBJ1-2; 11 bases agree with TRBD1. Trimming took 3 bases from V and 5 from J; bases not matched to a gene: 2. Germline CDR1 SEHNR, CDR2 FQNEAQ (reference sequence). The CDR3 consists of 14 residues. The CDR3 spells CASSFGQGAYGYTF. The CDR3, as DNA: TGTGCCAGCAGCTTTGGACAGGGGGCGTATGGCTACACCTTC.